This TCR beta chain was sequenced during a study of cytomegalovirus exposure and HLA in healthy donors. Trimming shortened V by 9 bases and J by 4 bases, and 10 bases separated the two germline ends. Germline assignment: CDR1 MNHNS and CDR2 SASEGT. This CDR3 is built from 11 residues. PCR involved 60 Vbeta and 13 Jbeta primers. The method was immunoSEQ multiplex PCR; TCRdb's version includes in-frame clones alone and lacks a portion of them. The profile shows around 150,000 clones, around 80% of them singletons. Points on this clone: What it binds is not known.

Unrecorded immune exposures were likely, despite nominal health at sampling. The study's findings and limits: Per a prior analysis, the majority of TCR beta V segments were productive roughly 90% or roughly 30% of the time. Researchers reportedly found TCR beta sequences accurately predicted most subjects' HLA-A and HLA-B alleles.

This chain connects TRBV6-1 to TRBJ2-7, with D unresolved. The sequence was collected from a female donor in good health and CMV-seropositive. The sequenced material came from PBMCs. The CDR3 nucleotides read TGTGCCAGTACCCACAGATACGAGCAGTACTTC. Protein product: CASTHRYEQYF.